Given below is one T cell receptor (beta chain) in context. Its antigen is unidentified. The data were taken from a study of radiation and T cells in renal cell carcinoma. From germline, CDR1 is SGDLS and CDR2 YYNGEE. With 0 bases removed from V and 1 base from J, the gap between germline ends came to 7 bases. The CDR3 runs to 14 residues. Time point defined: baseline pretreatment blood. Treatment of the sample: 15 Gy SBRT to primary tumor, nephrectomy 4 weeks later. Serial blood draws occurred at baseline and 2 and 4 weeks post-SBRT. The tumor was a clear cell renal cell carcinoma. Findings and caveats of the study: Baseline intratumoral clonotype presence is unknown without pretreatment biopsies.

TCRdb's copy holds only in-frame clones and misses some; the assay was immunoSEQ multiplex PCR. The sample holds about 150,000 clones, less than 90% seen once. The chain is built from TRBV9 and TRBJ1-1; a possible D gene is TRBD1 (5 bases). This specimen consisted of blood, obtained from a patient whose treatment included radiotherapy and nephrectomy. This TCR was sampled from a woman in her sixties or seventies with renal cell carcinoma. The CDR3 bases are TGTGCCAGCAGCGTAGCAGGGACGAACACTGAAGCTTTCTTT. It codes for CASSVAGTNTEAFF.